Following are 3 T cell receptor beta chains from one sample sequenced in a study of blood T cell repertoires in COVID-19 (dated by TCRdb to 2018 to 2021). The method behind the library was the immunoSEQ multiplex PCR assay. TCRdb provides this immuneACCESS table in a form limited to in-frame rearrangements. Some clones are lacking; in checked studies, under half of them reflect an unresolved V gene, and why the rest are absent is not known. This sample holds 200,000 to 300,000 clones; under 85% were observed only once. Around 5.9% of the sample comes from the top ten. Sequencing was carried out using peripheral blood. All receptors come from a human donor in a cohort sampled during active COVID-19.

V gene TRBV5-4 combines with J gene TRBJ2-2, with 8 bases lining up with TRBD2. This CDR3 has 15 amino acids. The V gene end was trimmed by 4 bases and the J gene end by 1 base; junction bases not matched to a gene: 3. Germline CDR1 reads SGHNT; CDR2 reads YYREEE (reference sequence). CDR3 amino acids: CASSPGGLNTGELFF. In DNA, the CDR3 is TGTGCCAGCAGCCCGGGGGGGCTGAACACCGGGGAGCTGTTTTTT.

This sequence joins TRBV5-4 and TRBJ1-1; D possibly corresponds to TRBD1 (6 bases). The CDR3 extends over 15 amino acids. The germline V gene encodes CDR1 SGHNT and CDR2 YYREEE (reference sequence). V was pared by 4 bases and J by 1 base, with 14 bases between. CDR3 region: CASSLKQGGNTEAFF. The DNA of the CDR3 is TGTGCCAGCAGCCTTAAACAGGGCGGGAACACTGAAGCTTTCTTT.

J is TRBJ1-2 and V is TRBV19, with D perhaps matching TRBD1 (5 bases). The CDR3 totals 13 residues. CDR1 and CDR2 (germline): LNHDA, SQIVND (reference sequence). Between the trimmed V and J ends, which lost 3 bases and 3 bases, there was a span of 8 bases. CDR3 sequence: CASSMEGYYGYTF. The DNA for the CDR3 is TGTGCCAGTAGTATGGAGGGGTACTATGGCTACACCTTC. The full variable domain, its missing parts supplied by reference TRBV19 and TRBJ1-2, is DGGITQSPKYLFRKEGQNVTLSCEQNLNHDAMYWYRQDPGQGLRLIYYSQIVNDFQKGDIAEGYSVSREKKESFPLTVTSAQKNPTAFYLCASSMEGYYGYTFGSGTRLTVV.